The 12 T cell receptor beta chains reported below all come from one sample, sequenced in a study of blood T cell repertoires in COVID-19. TCRdb keeps only in-frame clones here, not all; method: immunoSEQ multiplex PCR. The table records roughly 700,000 clones, about nine tenths of them present only once. The sample taken for sequencing was peripheral blood. Receptors were obtained from a woman younger than 30 with acute or convalescent COVID-19.

V usage is TRBV23-1 and J usage is TRBJ2-3; D might be TRBD1 (6 bases). TRBV23-1 has ORF status, its function being uncertain. V was cut by 10 bases and J by 1 base, with 18 bases left in between. CDR3 length equals 15 residues. CDR3: CATLNRVSRTDTQYF. The DNA for the CDR3 is TGCGCCACTCTTAACAGGGTGAGCCGCACAGATACGCAGTATTTT.

The CDR3 DNA sequence: TGCGCCAGCAGCCCTTACCCCACAGCCCCCTACGAGCAGTACTTC. Protein sequence: CASSPYPTAPYEQYF. The V gene is TRBV5-1, the J gene TRBJ2-7; D ambiguous. V lost 4 bases, J lost 2 bases, and 16 bases lay in between. Germline V gives CDR1 SGHRS, CDR2 YFSETQ. The CDR3 contains 15 residues.

This rearrangement joins TRBV24-1 to TRBJ2-1; D gene unclear. The germline V gene encodes CDR1 KGHDR and CDR2 SFDVKD. The CDR3 totals 12 residues. Trimming cost V 1 base and J 8 bases, with 5 bases left between them. The CDR3 sequence is CATSDFSDEQFF. Written as DNA, the CDR3 is TGTGCCACCAGTGATTTTTCTGATGAGCAGTTCTTC.

The chain employs TRBV5-4 and TRBJ2-6, with D perhaps TRBD2 (5 bases). Germline CDR1 SGHNT, CDR2 YYREEE (reference sequence). The CDR3 has 14 residues. V was shortened by 10 bases and J by 4 bases, with 15 bases between the two germline ends. CDR3 DNA: TGTGCCGCAGGAGGCCGTGAAGGGGCCAACGTCCTGACTTTC. This gives the protein CAAGGREGANVLTF.

The V and J genes are TRBV7-9 and TRBJ2-7, with 11 bases aligning to TRBD2. The V segment lost 5 bases and the J segment 6 bases; nucleotides outside the gene matches: 9. Germline CDR1 SEHNR, CDR2 FQNEAQ (reference sequence). The CDR3 runs 15 residues. In DNA form, the CDR3 reads TGTGCCAGCAGCATCGATAGCGGGGGGGCTGGCGAGCAGTACTTC. Encoded protein: CASSIDSGGAGEQYF.

The chain carries TRBV6-5 and TRBJ2-7; a possible D gene is TRBD1 (6 bases). Germline V CDR1 and CDR2: MNHEY, SVGAGI. Trimming pared 5 bases from V and 2 bases from J, leaving 7 bases between. The CDR3 runs 12 residues. CDR3 bases: TGTGCCAGCAGTCAGGGGACCTACGAGCAGTACTTC. This encodes CASSQGTYEQYF.

This clone came up once. The CDR3 DNA follows: TGTGCCAGCAGTGAAGACAGGGCGCGAGCCTCTCATTCCGGTGGCTACACCTTC. The encoded protein is CASSEDRARASHSGGYTF. This chain connects TRBV6-1 to TRBJ1-2, with a tentative D call TRBD1 (6 bases). Germline values: CDR1 MNHNS, CDR2 SASEGT. Trimming took off 1 base at V and 7 bases at J, with 25 bases between the two ends. The CDR3 is made up of 18 amino acids.

CDR3 sequence reads: CASSMIGGGLTGELFF. The CDR3 DNA sequence: TGTGCCAGTAGTATGATTGGCGGGGGACTCACCGGGGAGCTGTTTTTT. The V gene is TRBV19, the J gene TRBJ2-2; 7 nucleotides align to TRBD2. V gave up 3 bases and J gave up 4 bases; unmatched junction bases: 8. The CDR3 extends over 16 amino acids. Germline V gene lookup returns CDR1 LNHDA and CDR2 SQIVND (reference sequence).

This rearrangement joins TRBV9 to TRBJ2-1, with 8 bases matching TRBD2. The CDR3 is 15 amino acids. V shed 7 bases, J shed 5 bases, and the junction held 11 bases outside the gene matches. Germline V lookup: CDR1 SGDLS, CDR2 YYNGEE. For the CDR3, the DNA is TGTGCCAGCGCCCCGGGACTAGGAGGTCACAATGAGCAGTTCTTC. Translating gives CASAPGLGGHNEQFF. Filled out from reference TRBV9 and TRBJ2-1, the complete variable domain reads DSGVTQTPKHLITATGQRVTLRCSPRSGDLSVYWYQQSLDQGLQFLIQYYNGEERAKGNILERFSAQQFPDLHSELNLSSLELGDSALYFCASAPGLGGHNEQFFGPGTRLTVL.

The genes are TRBV7-2 and TRBJ2-7, with 10 bases that match TRBD1. The CDR3 spans 16 residues. V dropped 1 base and J dropped 3; count of bases not matched to a gene: 6. In germline, CDR1 is SGHTA, CDR2 FQGNSA. The CDR3 sequence is CASSLVGTGAVYEQYF. The CDR3 coding sequence is TGTGCCAGCAGCTTAGTTGGGACAGGGGCCGTCTACGAGCAGTACTTC.

The chain is built from TRBV2 and TRBJ2-7, with 7 bases lining up with TRBD1. The CDR3 spans 13 residues. V gave up 6 bases and J gave up 7 bases; unmatched junction bases: 9. Germline assignment: CDR1 SNHLY and CDR2 FYNNEI. The CDR3 loop is CASRPTTGWEQYF. The CDR3 nucleotides read TGTGCCAGCAGACCCACGACAGGGTGGGAGCAGTACTTC.

The V gene is TRBV18, the J gene TRBJ2-2; 12 bases match TRBD2. The V gene end was trimmed by 3 bases and the J gene end by 1 base; junction bases not matched to a gene: 0. Germline V lookup: CDR1 KGHSH, CDR2 LQKENI. There are 16 residues in the CDR3. The CDR3 reads CASSPTSGGNTGELFF. CDR3 in DNA: TGTGCCAGCTCACCGACTAGCGGGGGGAACACCGGGGAGCTGTTTTTT.